This T cell receptor beta chain was retrieved from a study of identical twins' blood T cells. There are many counts of this clonotype. Germline CDR1 SEHNR, CDR2 FQNEAQ (reference sequence). This CDR3 is built from 13 residues. V was clipped by 8 bases and J by 0 bases, with 5 bases between them. Libraries were made from RNA as TCR cDNA, using a modified protocol. TCRdb recomputed calls from the 5' RACE reads with MiXCR, one row per CDR3 protein. The sample lists 350,000 to 400,000 distinct CDR3 sequences; approximately 30% were seen once. The receptor comes from a woman aged 18 to 49 in good health. The chain is built from TRBV7-9 and TRBJ1-6; D is undetermined. The sample was PBMCs. In nucleotides, the CDR3 is TGTGCCAGCCGTACCTCCTATAATTCACCCCTCCACTTT. Its protein is CASRTSYNSPLHF.